This TCR beta chain was identified in a study of CD8 T cells in ankylosing spondylitis (dated by TCRdb to between 2016 and 2019). Concerning the study at large: The study profiled T cell receptor beta repertoires in healthy donors and ankylosing spondylitis patients to find disease-linked TCR variants. In total, the full study cohort was made up of approximately 99 healthy donors and more than 20 ankylosing spondylitis patients. Samples of peripheral blood were taken, and for ankylosing spondylitis patients, synovial fluid was collected as well. Overall study outcomes, separate from this receptor: Some motif variants had previously been reported in the synovial fluid and blood of reactive arthritis patients, which suggests shared mechanisms of disease initiation. A TCR beta motif made up of fewer than 10 highly homologous amino acid variants appeared to be characteristic of blood from ankylosing spondylitis patients. According to the report, matched synovial fluid samples from ankylosing spondylitis patients were significantly enriched for the disease-linked clones. The disease-linked clones showed a CD8+ phenotype and occurred at relatively low frequencies in peripheral blood.

These reads were obtained on an Illumina HiSeq 2500. TCR beta libraries were prepared by quantitative 5'-RACE with molecular barcodes. Per the authors' processing: Disease-linked TCR variants were identified with a new computational method built on a probabilistic model of VDJ rearrangement. TCRdb applied fastp at Q25 and MiXCR to the public reads, then kept only in-frame beta chains. Rows with one shared CDR3 protein collapse into an entry with the most common genes and DNA. The V and J calls and clone size are TCRdb's, not the authors'. The sample includes roughly 440,000 distinct CDR3 sequences, with under 20% observed a single time. About 0.94% of the sample is held by the ten biggest clonotypes. The V end loses 3 bases and the J end loses 5 bases, and a stretch of 8 bases separates them. The germline V gene (reference sequence) gives CDR1 as DFQATT and CDR2 as SNEGSKA. Reading from cysteine to phenylalanine, the CDR3 counts 13 amino acids. The retained sequence is limited to the CDR3, 39 bases, with the frame set at the first base.

About this clonotype itself: No antigen is known for it. Base qualities are not recorded, but no much larger clone differs from it by a single base.

The TCR originated in a male donor with ankylosing spondylitis. The specimen sequenced was blood, either unsorted or a sorted T cell fraction (not recorded which). The rearranged chain carries TRBV20-1 and TRBJ1-6; there is no confident call for the D gene. CDR3 loop: CSARTNNNSPLHF. The DNA sequence follows: TGCAGTGCTAGGACCAACAATAATTCACCCCTCCACTTT.